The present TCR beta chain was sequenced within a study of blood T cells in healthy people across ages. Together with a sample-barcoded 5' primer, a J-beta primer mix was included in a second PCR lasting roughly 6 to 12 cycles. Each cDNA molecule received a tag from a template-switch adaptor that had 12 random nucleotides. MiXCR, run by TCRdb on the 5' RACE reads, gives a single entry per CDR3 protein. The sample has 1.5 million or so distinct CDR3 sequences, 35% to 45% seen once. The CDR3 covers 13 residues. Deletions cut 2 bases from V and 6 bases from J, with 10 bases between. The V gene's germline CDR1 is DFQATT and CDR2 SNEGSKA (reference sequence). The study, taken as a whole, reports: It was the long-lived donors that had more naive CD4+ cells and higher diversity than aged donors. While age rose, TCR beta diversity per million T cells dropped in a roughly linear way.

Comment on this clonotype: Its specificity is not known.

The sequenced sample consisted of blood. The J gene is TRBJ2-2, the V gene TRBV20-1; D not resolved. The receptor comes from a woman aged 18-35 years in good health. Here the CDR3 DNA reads TGCAGTGCTAGAAAGATAATAGCCGGGGAGCTGTTTTTT. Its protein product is CSARKIIAGELFF.